What follows are 21 T cell receptor beta chains derived from one specimen sequenced in a study of response to subunit inactivated influenza vaccine. TCRdb called the RT-PCR reads again in MiXCR, with one record for every CDR3 protein. The data hold around 490,000 distinct CDR3 sequences, with 6% to 9% observed a single time. This specimen consisted of PBMCs from blood, obtained around 2 years after vaccination. These receptors all come from a man aged 45 to 75 who received an inactivated influenza vaccine.

The sample holds many counts of this clonotype. The rearrangement joins TRBV11-2 to TRBJ2-5; D is ambiguous. The CDR3 runs 10 residues. The V gene lost 10 bases and the J gene lost 5 bases, with 8 bases spanning the gap. The germline V gene encodes CDR1 SGHAT and CDR2 FQNNGV. DNA of the CDR3: TGTGCCACCCTATGGGAGACCCAGTACTTC. This translates into CATLWETQYF.

This clonotype was counted ten times or more. The rearrangement links TRBV20-1 to TRBJ1-2; the D is unclear. Germline lookup yields CDR1 DFQATT and CDR2 SNEGSKA (reference sequence). The length of the CDR3 is 13 residues. V dropped 5 bases and J dropped 1 base, with 11 bases sitting between them. CDR3 amino acids: CSAGPGSNYGYTF. CDR3 nucleotides: TGCAGTGCTGGACCCGGGAGTAACTATGGCTACACCTTC.

This clonotype was found a few times. The rearrangement uses TRBV15 and TRBJ2-1; TRBD2 is a possible D gene (6 bases). Germline V gene lookup returns CDR1 LNHNV and CDR2 YYDKDF (reference sequence). V dropped 8 bases and J dropped 8 bases, with 19 bases sitting between them. The CDR3 loop spans 14 amino acids. CDR3 coding DNA: TGTGCCACCGTCTCCGGGACCGCGGGGTATGAGCAGTTCTTC. Protein: CATVSGTAGYEQFF. Combining the CDR3 with reference TRBV15 and TRBJ2-1 gives the whole variable domain DAMVIQNPRYQVTQFGKPVTLSCSQTLNHNVMYWYQQKSSQAPKLLFHYYDKDFNNEADTPDNFQSRRPNTSFCFLDIRSPGLGDTAMYLCATVSGTAGYEQFFGPGTRLTVL.

The CDR3 loop is CASSYVGRGLAGNTIYF. CDR3 in DNA: TGTGCCAGCAGTTACGTGGGCAGGGGGCTCGCTGGAAACACCATATATTTT. V and J are TRBV6-5 and TRBJ1-3, with 8 bases identical to TRBD1. With 2 bases clipped from V and 2 bases from J, the junction kept 8 bases outside the gene matches. Germline CDR1 and CDR2: MNHEY and SVGAGI. This CDR3 has 17 residues.

This clonotype was detected a few times. The V gene is TRBV7-8, the J gene TRBJ2-3; D is undetermined. Deletions cut 3 bases from V and 4 bases from J, with 8 bases between. The germline V gene has CDR1 SGHVS and CDR2 FQNEAQ. This CDR3 is built from 13 residues. CDR3 DNA sequence: TGTGCCAGCAGCTTTTCAGTCTCAGATACGCAGTATTTT. Translating it yields CASSFSVSDTQYF.

The genes are TRBV9 and TRBJ2-3; 9 positions agree with TRBD2. V shed 0 bases and J 8 bases; nucleotides not matched to a gene: 7. This CDR3 region has 15 residues. Germline V gives CDR1 SGDLS, CDR2 YYNGEE. The CDR3 DNA is TGTGCCAGCAGCGTAGGGCTAGCGGGACATCCTACGCAGTATTTT. This sequence encodes CASSVGLAGHPTQYF.

This clonotype was observed many times. The chain combines TRBV20-1 with TRBJ2-7, with a possible D match to TRBD1 (5 bases). Germline V CDR1 and CDR2: DFQATT, SNEGSKA (reference sequence). The CDR3 contains 14 residues. Trimming shortened V by 0 bases and J by 5 bases, and 14 bases separated the two germline ends. CDR3 DNA sequence: TGCAGTGCTAGAGAATGGCGGCAGGGCCACGAGCAGTACTTC. Translation: CSAREWRQGHEQYF.

The chain employs TRBV7-2 and TRBJ2-3; 8 bases are shared with TRBD1. Germline loops: CDR1 SGHTA, CDR2 FQGNSA. The CDR3 consists of 15 residues. J was trimmed by 5 bases and V by 5 bases; bases with no gene match: 9. CDR3 amino acids: CASSRQGTGGDTQYF. The DNA of the CDR3 is TGTGCCAGCAGCCGACAGGGGACTGGGGGAGATACGCAGTATTTT.

This clonotype was observed many times. This sequence joins TRBV5-1 and TRBJ2-2, with D uncertain. Trimming left V 2 bases short and J 0 bases short, with 11 bases between. In germline, CDR1 is SGHRS, CDR2 YFSETQ. This CDR3 spans 16 amino acids. The CDR3 loop is CASSFSGRSNTGELFF. DNA for the CDR3: TGCGCCAGCAGCTTCAGTGGCAGATCGAACACCGGGGAGCTGTTTTTT.

This chain connects TRBV20-1 to TRBJ2-1; D ambiguous. This CDR3 is 14 amino acids long. V lost 3 bases, J lost 0 bases, and 9 bases lay in between. Germline lookup yields CDR1 DFQATT and CDR2 SNEGSKA (reference sequence). The CDR3 nucleotides read TGCAGTGCTAGGGACGCCTACTCCTACAATGAGCAGTTCTTC. It translates to CSARDAYSYNEQFF.

As concerns this clonotype: Being one base from a much bigger clone, this may be a read error. The V and J genes are TRBV27 and TRBJ2-6; perhaps TRBD1 as D (6 bases). The CDR3 is 16 amino acids. Germline V lookup: CDR1 MNHEY, CDR2 SMNVEV (reference sequence). CDR3 sequence reads: CASSYTGFTGADVLTF. CDR3 DNA sequence: TGTGCCAGCAGTTACACAGGGTTCACTGGGGCCGACGTCCTGACTTTC.

This clonotype has more than one count but fewer than ten. The chain recombines TRBV5-1 with TRBJ2-1; 8 bases align to TRBD2. The CDR3 has 14 amino acids. V was pared by 3 bases and J by 2 bases, with 1 base of the junction left unmatched. Germline CDR1 SGHRS, CDR2 YFSETQ. CDR3 loop: CASSSGGTYNEQFF. Here the CDR3 DNA reads TGCGCCAGCAGCTCGGGGGGGACCTACAATGAGCAGTTCTTC.

Only a few counts were recorded for this clonotype. The gene calls are TRBV20-1 and TRBJ1-2, with TRBD1 matching 9 bases. V lost 0 bases and J lost 2; bases outside the gene matches: 22. This CDR3 has 21 amino acids. Germline CDR1 reads DFQATT; CDR2 reads SNEGSKA (reference sequence). The CDR3 protein is CSARDPTPRTRDRVRNYGYTF. The CDR3, as DNA: TGCAGTGCTAGAGATCCCACCCCCCGGACCCGGGACAGGGTACGGAACTATGGCTACACCTTC.

This clonotype has just a few counts. The rearrangement uses TRBV4-3 and TRBJ2-5, with 8 bases aligning to TRBD1. The CDR3 covers 15 residues. Germline assignment: CDR1 LGHNA and CDR2 YSLEER. J gave up 1 base and V 2 bases, and 3 bases lay outside the gene matches. This CDR3 is CASSQLDRAQETQYF. The CDR3 DNA is TGCGCCAGCAGCCAACTGGACAGGGCCCAAGAGACCCAGTACTTC.

Ten or more counts support this clonotype. The CDR3: CASSFTHSQGQLYEQYF. The CDR3 DNA reads as TGTGCCAGCAGCTTTACCCACAGCCAAGGACAGCTCTACGAGCAGTACTTC. The genes are TRBV7-2 and TRBJ2-7; maybe TRBD1 (6 bases). Trimming pared 3 bases from V and 3 bases from J, leaving 21 bases between. This CDR3 region has 17 residues. CDR1 is SGHTA and CDR2 is FQGNSA in the germline V gene.

This clonotype was detected a few times. An end of the junction does not agree with germline; a read error may underlie this. The chain has TRBV7-9 and TRBJ2-1, with TRBD2 matching over 11 bases. The CDR3 is 12 amino acids. From germline, CDR1 is SEHNR and CDR2 FQNEAQ (reference sequence). As DNA, the CDR3 is TGTGCCAGCAGCATAGCGGGAGGGGAGCAGTTCTTC. This gives the protein CASSIAGGEQFF.

The chain is built from TRBV29-1 and TRBJ2-7; 7 bases line up with TRBD1. The CDR3 length is 15 residues. Looked up from germline, CDR1 is SQVTM and CDR2 is ANQGSEA. The trim removed 1 base at V and 3 bases at J, leaving 9 bases unmatched. CDR3 residues: CSVEAAAGGFYEQYF. CDR3 nucleotide sequence: TGCAGCGTTGAAGCGGCGGCAGGGGGATTCTACGAGCAGTACTTC.

CDR3 sequence: CASSQVLRGMGTSVYNEQFF. The CDR3 DNA reads TGCGCCAGCAGCCAAGTCCTAAGGGGGATGGGGACTAGCGTTTACAATGAGCAGTTCTTC. This sequence joins TRBV4-3 and TRBJ2-1; TRBD2 matches 10 bases. The trim removed 1 base at V and 4 bases at J, leaving 16 bases unmatched. Looked up from germline, CDR1 is LGHNA and CDR2 is YSLEER. This CDR3 is 20 amino acids long.

This clonotype was seen only a few times. CDR3 nucleotides: TGTGCCAGCGGGCTGAGCGGGTCAACCGATGGCTACACCTTC. Its protein product is CASGLSGSTDGYTF. The chain links TRBV6-1 to TRBJ1-2; D is undetermined. CDR3 length equals 14 residues. Trimming took off 8 bases at V and 6 bases at J, with 19 bases between the two ends. CDR1 and CDR2 (germline): MNHNS, SASEGT.

This chain links TRBV14 with TRBJ1-4; TRBD1 is a possible D gene (5 bases). Germline V gene data show CDR1 as SGHDN and CDR2 as FVKESK. Trimming removed 1 base from V and 8 bases from J, with 14 bases in between. The CDR3 is 15 residues long. The CDR3 nucleotides are TGTGCCAGCAGCCAAGGGGACGGCGCAAGGGAAAAACTGTTTTTT. This translates into CASSQGDGAREKLFF.

The rearrangement uses TRBV5-5 and TRBJ2-1; D remains ambiguous. Per the germline V gene, CDR1 is SGHKS and CDR2 is YYEKEE (reference sequence). V was trimmed by 4 bases and J by 9 bases, leaving 14 bases between them. The CDR3 consists of 13 residues. CDR3 sequence reads: CASSGVGAGEQFF. In DNA, the CDR3 is TGTGCCAGCAGCGGGGTGGGTGCCGGTGAGCAGTTCTTC. The variable domain in full, with the rest retrieved from reference TRBV5-5 and TRBJ2-1, is DAGVTQSPTHLIKTRGQQVTLRCSPISGHKSVSWYQQVLGQGPQFIFQYYEKEERGRGNFPDRFSARQFPNYSSELNVNALLLGDSALYLCASSGVGAGEQFFGPGTRLTVL.